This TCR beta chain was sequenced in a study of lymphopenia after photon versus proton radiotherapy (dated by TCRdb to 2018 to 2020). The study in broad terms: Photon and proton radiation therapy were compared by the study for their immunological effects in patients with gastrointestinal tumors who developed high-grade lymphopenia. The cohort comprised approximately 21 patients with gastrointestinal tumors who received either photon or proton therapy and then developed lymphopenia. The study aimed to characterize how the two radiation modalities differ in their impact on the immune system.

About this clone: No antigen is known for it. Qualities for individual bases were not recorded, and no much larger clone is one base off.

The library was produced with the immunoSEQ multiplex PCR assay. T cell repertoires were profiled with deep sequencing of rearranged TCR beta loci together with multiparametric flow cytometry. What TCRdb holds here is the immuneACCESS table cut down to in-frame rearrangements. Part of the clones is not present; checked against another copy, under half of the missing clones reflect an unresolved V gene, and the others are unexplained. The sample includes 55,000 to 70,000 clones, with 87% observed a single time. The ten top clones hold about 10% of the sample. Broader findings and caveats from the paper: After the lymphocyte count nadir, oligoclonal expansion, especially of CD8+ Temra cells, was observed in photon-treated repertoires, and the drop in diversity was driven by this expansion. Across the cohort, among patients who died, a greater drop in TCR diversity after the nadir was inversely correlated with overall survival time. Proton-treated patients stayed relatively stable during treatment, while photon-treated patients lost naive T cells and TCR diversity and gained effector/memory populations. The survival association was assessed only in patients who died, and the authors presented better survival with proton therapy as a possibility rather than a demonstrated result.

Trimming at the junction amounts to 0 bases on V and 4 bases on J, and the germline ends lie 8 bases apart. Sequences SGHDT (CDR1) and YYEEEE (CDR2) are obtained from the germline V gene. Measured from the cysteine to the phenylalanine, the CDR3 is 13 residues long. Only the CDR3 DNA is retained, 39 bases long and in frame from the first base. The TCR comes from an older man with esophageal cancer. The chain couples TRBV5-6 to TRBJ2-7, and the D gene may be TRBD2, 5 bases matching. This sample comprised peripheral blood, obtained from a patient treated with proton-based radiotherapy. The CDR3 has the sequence CASSLDRGYEQYF. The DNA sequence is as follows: TGTGCCAGCAGCTTGGACCGGGGTTACGAGCAGTACTTC. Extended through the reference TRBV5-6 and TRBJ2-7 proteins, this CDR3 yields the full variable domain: DAGVTQSPTHLIKTRGQQVTLRCSPKSGHDTVSWYQQALGQGPQFIFQYYEEEERQRGNFPDRFSGHQFPNYSSELNVNALLLGDSALYLCASSLDRGYEQYFGPGTRLTVT.